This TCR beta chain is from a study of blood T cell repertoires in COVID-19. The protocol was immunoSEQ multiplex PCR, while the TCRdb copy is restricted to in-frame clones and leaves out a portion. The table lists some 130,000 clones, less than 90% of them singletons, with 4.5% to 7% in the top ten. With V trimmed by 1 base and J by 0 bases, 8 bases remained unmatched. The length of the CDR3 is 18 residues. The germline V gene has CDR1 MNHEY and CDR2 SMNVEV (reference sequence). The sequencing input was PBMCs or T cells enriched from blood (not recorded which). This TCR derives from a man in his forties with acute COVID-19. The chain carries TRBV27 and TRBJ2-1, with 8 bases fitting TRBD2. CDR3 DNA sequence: TGTGCCAGCAGTTTATTGGGGGAAGGGACTAGCTCCTACAATGAGCAGTTCTTC. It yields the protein CASSLLGEGTSSYNEQFF.